Listed below are T cell receptor beta chains from one sample, sequenced in a study of Graves' ophthalmopathy and Graves' hyperthyroidism. TCRdb itself ran the multiplex PCR reads through MiXCR, one entry per CDR3 protein. The data show over a million distinct CDR3 sequences, about 40% seen once. Sequenced sample: peripheral blood or thyroid tissue (not recorded which). The source is an adult man with Graves' hyperthyroidism. The CDR3 runs from the conserved cysteine through the conserved F or W. The D gene is left open where the match is weak. The size field is filled for only some rows; it gives once, few, many or a size class.

j_call d_call v_call clone_size cdr3_aa cdr3_nt
TRBJ1-2 . TRBV20-1 many CSARDRSGTRWGYTF TGCAGTGCTAGAGATCGGTCCGGCACCCGGTGGGGCTACACCTTC
TRBJ1-6 . TRBV6-1 . CASSEEGGVGSPLHF TGTGCCAGCAGTGAAGAAGGAGGGGTTGGCTCACCCCTCCACTTT
TRBJ2-2 . TRBV29-1 . CSVSPVGAANTGELFF TGCAGCGTCTCACCGGTAGGGGCGGCGAACACCGGGGAGCTGTTTTTT
TRBJ1-1 . TRBV24-1 . CATTDGADTEAFF TGTGCCACCACTGATGGGGCGGACACTGAAGCTTTCTTT
TRBJ2-5 . TRBV14 . CASSQGDGSNWYQETQYF TGTGCCAGCAGCCAAGGGGACGGTTCTAACTGGTACCAAGAGACCCAGTACTTC
TRBJ2-5 TRBD1 TRBV2 . CASSDSSGQGFEETQYF TGTGCCAGCAGTGATTCTTCGGGACAGGGGTTTGAGGAGACCCAGTACTTC
TRBJ1-2 . TRBV6-1 many CASTTGEHYGYTF TGTGCCAGCACAACAGGAGAACACTATGGCTACACCTTC
TRBJ2-7 . TRBV14 . CASSQTFPIPGAYYEQYF TGTGCCAGCAGCCAGACCTTCCCGATCCCGGGAGCGTACTACGAGCAGTACTTC
TRBJ1-1 . TRBV2 . CASSGGEYGEAFF TGTGCCAGCAGTGGGGGGGAATACGGTGAAGCTTTCTTT
TRBJ2-7 . TRBV10-3 many CAISVRGEQYF TGTGCCATCAGTGTGAGGGGAGAGCAGTACTTC
TRBJ2-7 TRBD1 TRBV2 many CASTGGGGEQYF TGTGCCAGCACAGGGGGCGGCGGAGAGCAGTACTTC
TRBJ1-2 TRBD1 TRBV12-3/TRBV12-4 few CASGYPGTGQGYTF TGTGCTAGTGGATACCCCGGGACAGGGCAAGGCTACACCTTC
TRBJ2-2 . TRBV7-2 many CASSFTPTEARELFF TGTGCCAGCAGCTTTACCCCGACAGAAGCCAGGGAGCTGTTTTTT
TRBJ1-1 TRBD1 TRBV5-1 once CASSKEQTGVTEAFF TGCGCCAGCAGCAAGGAACAAACAGGGGTCACTGAAGCTTTCTTT
TRBJ1-6 TRBD1 TRBV5-1 many CASSFGQVGSSPLHF TGCGCCAGCAGCTTCGGACAGGTTGGCAGTTCACCCCTCCACTTT
TRBJ2-7 TRBD1 TRBV7-9 once CASSLLGTGGGGQYF TGTGCCAGCAGCTTATTGGGGACAGGGGGCGGAGGGCAGTACTTC
TRBJ2-6 . TRBV5-6 . CASSSWGEFGDSGANVLTF TGTGCCAGCAGCTCCTGGGGGGAGTTTGGGGACTCTGGGGCCAACGTCCTGACTTTC
TRBJ1-5 . TRBV11-2 many CASSVTENQPQHF TGTGCCAGCAGCGTGACGGAGAATCAGCCCCAGCATTTT
TRBJ2-7 TRBD1 TRBV4-2 many CASSQEPGQHEQYF TGTGCCAGCAGCCAAGAACCGGGACAGCACGAGCAGTACTTC
TRBJ2-2 . TRBV14 many CASSHVPGELFF TGTGCCAGCAGCCACGTGCCCGGGGAGCTGTTTTTT
TRBJ1-2 TRBD1 TRBV19 many CATWTGANYGYTF TGTGCCACCTGGACAGGAGCAAACTATGGCTACACCTTC
TRBJ2-2 . TRBV10-3 many CAIGHGAVNTGELFF TGTGCCATCGGTCATGGGGCAGTGAACACCGGGGAGCTGTTTTTT
TRBJ1-1 . TRBV12-3/TRBV12-4 few CASSYPLGEAFF TGTGCCAGCAGCTATCCCTTGGGTGAAGCTTTCTTT
TRBJ2-6 . TRBV27 . CASSFRLGESGANVLTF TGTGCCAGCAGTTTTCGGCTAGGGGAGTCTGGGGCCAACGTCCTGACTTTC
TRBJ1-1 . TRBV7-2 many CASSPVGGNTEAFF TGTGCCAGCAGCCCGGTGGGGGGTAACACTGAAGCTTTCTTT
TRBJ1-6 . TRBV6-1 many CASSEFGGSDSPLHF TGTGCCAGCAGTGAATTCGGGGGTTCCGACTCACCCCTCCACTTT
TRBJ2-5 . TRBV11-2 many CASNQDRYQETQYF TGTGCCAGCAACCAAGACAGGTACCAAGAGACCCAGTACTTC
TRBJ2-7 . TRBV12-3/TRBV12-4 many CASSSRFYEQYF TGTGCCAGCAGTTCCAGGTTCTACGAGCAGTACTTC
TRBJ2-7 . TRBV20-1 many CSAKPGPSYEQYF TGCAGTGCTAAGCCGGGTCCGTCCTACGAGCAGTACTTC
TRBJ1-5 . TRBV20-1 many CSARGGQALNSNQPQHF TGCAGTGCTAGAGGAGGGCAGGCCCTTAATAGCAATCAGCCCCAGCATTTT
TRBJ2-2 TRBD1 TRBV20-1 many CSARDPGQGAGELFF TGCAGTGCTAGAGATCCGGGACAGGGCGCCGGGGAGCTGTTTTTT
TRBJ2-7 TRBD1 TRBV5-1 few CASSLLPGQGAYEQYF TGCGCCAGCAGCTTATTGCCGGGACAGGGGGCGTACGAGCAGTACTTC
TRBJ2-5 . TRBV25-1 . CASSATDIRRGQETQYF TGTGCCAGCAGTGCAACGGACATCCGGCGAGGGCAAGAGACCCAGTACTTC
TRBJ1-1 . TRBV7-3 . CASSPGTRDTEAFF TGTGCCAGCAGCCCCGGGACTAGAGACACTGAAGCTTTCTTT
TRBJ2-2 . TRBV6-5 . CASSYDSPTGELFF TGTGCCAGCAGTTACGACAGCCCCACCGGGGAGCTGTTTTTT
TRBJ1-1 TRBD1 TRBV7-8 . CASRELSGGWGTEAFF TGTGCCAGCAGGGAGTTGTCAGGGGGGTGGGGCACTGAAGCTTTCTTT
TRBJ1-3 . TRBV10-3 . CATSELGPRISGSTIYF TGTGCCACCAGTGAGCTGGGCCCTCGTATCTCTGGAAGCACCATATATTTT
TRBJ2-7 . TRBV19 few CASSTDRPGLSSYEQYF TGTGCCAGTAGTACCGACCGCCCGGGACTTAGCTCCTACGAGCAGTACTTC
TRBJ1-6 . TRBV7-2 few CASSLRAGGLRGSSYNSPLHF TGTGCCAGCAGCTTAAGAGCCGGGGGACTCAGGGGAAGCTCCTATAATTCACCCCTCCACTTT